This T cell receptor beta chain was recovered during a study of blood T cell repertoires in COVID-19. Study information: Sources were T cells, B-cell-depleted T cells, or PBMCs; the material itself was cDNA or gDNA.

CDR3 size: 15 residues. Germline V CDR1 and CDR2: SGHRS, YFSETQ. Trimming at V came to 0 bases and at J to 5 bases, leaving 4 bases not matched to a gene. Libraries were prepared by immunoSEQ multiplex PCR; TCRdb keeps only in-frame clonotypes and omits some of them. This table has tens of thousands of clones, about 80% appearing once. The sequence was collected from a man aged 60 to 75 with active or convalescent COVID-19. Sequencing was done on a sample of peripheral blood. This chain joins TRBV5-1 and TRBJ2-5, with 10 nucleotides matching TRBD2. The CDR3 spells CASSLERGGPETQYF. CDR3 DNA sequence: TGCGCCAGCAGCTTGGAGCGGGGGGGGCCGGAGACCCAGTACTTC.